These T cell receptor beta chains were read from a single sample in a study of beta chain features in type 1 diabetes. TCRdb's copy holds only in-frame clones and misses some; the assay was immunoSEQ multiplex PCR. Seen here are some 240,000 clones, around 15% observed once, and the top ten hold approximately 0.086%. Specimen: naive CD4+ T cells from blood. These receptors were taken from a man younger than 40 with type 1 diabetes. Each CDR3 is given with its conserved first and last residue. Fields, in order: J gene, clone size, V gene, D gene, CDR3 protein, CDR3 DNA. A D gene is named only where the DNA matches it firmly. Size is stated for part of the rows, as once, few or many counts, or as a class when the clone is expanded.

>TRBJ1-1|-|TRBV4-2|-
CASSQERGTEAFF
TGTGCCAGCAGCCAAGAACGCGGCACTGAAGCTTTCTTT
>TRBJ2-6|few|TRBV25-1|-
CASSEFKGAGANVLTF
TGTGCCAGCAGTGAATTTAAGGGTGCTGGGGCCAACGTCCTGACTTTC
>TRBJ2-2|-|TRBV29-1|TRBD1
CSVARDRDTGELFF
TGCAGCGTTGCTCGAGACAGGGACACCGGGGAGCTGTTTTTT
>TRBJ2-1|-|TRBV7-8|TRBD1
CASTTRWTGGGNEQFF
TGTGCCAGCACCACCCGCTGGACAGGGGGGGGCAATGAGCAGTTCTTC
>TRBJ2-3|-|TRBV6-5|-
CASSYSVWNTDTQYF
TGTGCCAGCAGTTACTCTGTTTGGAACACAGATACGCAGTATTTT
>TRBJ2-7|-|TRBV29-1|-
CSVELGRGGDEQYF
TGCAGCGTGGAACTTGGCAGGGGAGGCGACGAGCAGTACTTC
>TRBJ2-7|-|TRBV30|-
CAWDRSSYEQYF
TGTGCCTGGGACAGGAGCTCCTACGAGCAGTACTTC
>TRBJ2-7|-|TRBV29-1|-
CSGSGDSLYEQYF
TGCAGCGGATCGGGGGACTCTCTCTACGAGCAGTACTTC
>TRBJ1-2|few|TRBV23-1|TRBD1
CASSGGPGQGIYGYTF
TGCGCCAGCAGCGGTGGACCGGGACAGGGGATCTATGGCTACACCTTC
>TRBJ2-7|-|TRBV7-7|TRBD2
CASSLGTVGLAGPLEQYF
TGTGCTAGCAGCTTAGGGACAGTGGGACTAGCGGGCCCCTTGGAGCAGTACTTC
>TRBJ2-5|-|TRBV6-5|-
CASSWTLQETQYF
TGTGCCAGCAGCTGGACTCTACAAGAGACCCAGTACTTC
>TRBJ2-1|-|TRBV7-3|-
CASSSTYSEEQFF
TGTGCCAGCAGCTCCACTTACTCGGAGGAGCAGTTCTTC
>TRBJ2-5|few|TRBV29-1|TRBD1
CSVRQGFQETQYF
TGCAGCGTTCGACAGGGATTTCAAGAGACCCAGTACTTC
>TRBJ2-1|-|TRBV4-2|-
CASSQEGRSYNEQFF
TGTGCCAGCAGCCAAGAGGGCAGGTCCTACAATGAGCAGTTCTTC
>TRBJ2-7|-|TRBV7-9|-
CASSSFGANHEQYF
TGTGCCAGCAGCTCCTTCGGAGCAAACCACGAGCAGTACTTC
>TRBJ2-7|-|TRBV5-4|-
CASSLTGSSYEQYF
TGTGCCAGCAGCCTCACAGGTAGCTCCTACGAGCAGTACTTC
>TRBJ2-1|-|TRBV15|TRBD2
CATSQQTSGYNEQFF
TGTGCCACCAGCCAACAGACTAGCGGCTACAATGAGCAGTTCTTC
>TRBJ1-1|few|TRBV29-1|-
CSVGFRFNTEAFF
TGCAGCGTTGGATTTCGGTTTAACACTGAAGCTTTCTTT
>TRBJ2-5|few|TRBV29-1|-
CSVEGPGQETQYF
TGCAGCGTTGAAGGGCCGGGCCAAGAGACCCAGTACTTC
>TRBJ2-1|few|TRBV20-1|-
CSAIGLNEQFF
TGCAGTGCTATTGGTCTGAATGAGCAGTTCTTC
>TRBJ2-1|few|TRBV7-3|-
CASSQTSLPSYNEQFF
TGTGCCAGCAGCCAGACTAGTTTACCCTCCTACAATGAGCAGTTCTTC
>TRBJ2-3|few|TRBV28|-
CASSSGSTDTQYF
TGTGCCAGCAGTTCTGGTAGCACAGATACGCAGTATTTT
>TRBJ2-7|-|TRBV7-2|TRBD1
CASSLAGTGAYEQYF
TGTGCCAGCAGCTTAGCGGGGACAGGCGCCTACGAGCAGTACTTC
>TRBJ1-5|-|TRBV28|-
CASSLGHQPQHF
TGTGCCAGCAGTTTAGGTCATCAGCCCCAGCATTTT
>TRBJ2-1|once|TRBV18|-
CASSPPFPRGLNNEQFF
TGTGCCAGCTCACCACCGTTTCCCCGGGGTCTAAACAATGAGCAGTTCTTC
>TRBJ2-3|few|TRBV7-2|-
CASSPYTTDTQYF
TGTGCCAGCAGCCCCTATACCACAGATACGCAGTATTTT
>TRBJ2-4|few|TRBV13|-
CASSLARRRDDIQYF
TGTGCCAGCAGCTTAGCCCGACGCCGAGATGACATTCAGTACTTC
>TRBJ2-1|few|TRBV7-9|-
CASSHRALILYNEQFF
TGTGCCAGCAGCCACAGGGCCCTTATCCTGTACAATGAGCAGTTCTTC
>TRBJ2-5|few|TRBV20-1|-
CSASRLETQYF
TGCAGTGCGTCTAGATTAGAGACCCAGTACTTC
>TRBJ2-1|few|TRBV29-1|-
CSVEGEESSYNEQFF
TGCAGCGTTGAGGGTGAGGAGAGCTCCTACAATGAGCAGTTCTTC
>TRBJ2-7|-|TRBV10-3|TRBD2
CAISAQASGSVRYEQYF
TGTGCCATCAGTGCCCAGGCTAGCGGCTCCGTTAGATACGAGCAGTACTTC
>TRBJ1-5|few|TRBV29-1|-
CSVETGMNQPQHF
TGCAGCGTTGAAACAGGGATGAATCAGCCCCAGCATTTT
>TRBJ2-7|-|TRBV14|TRBD2
CASSQIPTSWYEQYF
TGTGCCAGCAGCCAGATTCCGACTAGCTGGTACGAGCAGTACTTC
>TRBJ1-1|-|TRBV9|-
CASSVHQATEAFF
TGTGCCAGCAGCGTACACCAGGCCACTGAAGCTTTCTTT
>TRBJ2-1|-|TRBV5-6|-
CASSLGRNNEQFF
TGTGCCAGCAGCTTGGGACGTAACAATGAGCAGTTCTTC
>TRBJ2-4|few|TRBV7-2|-
CASSSGQTKNIQYF
TGTGCCAGCAGCTCAGGACAAACCAAAAACATTCAGTACTTC
>TRBJ2-7|few|TRBV5-1|-
CASSQYYEQYF
TGCGCCAGCAGCCAATACTACGAGCAGTACTTC
>TRBJ2-7|-|TRBV7-8|-
CASSGRPTEIYEQYF
TGTGCCAGCAGTGGAAGACCGACGGAGATCTACGAGCAGTACTTC
>TRBJ1-2|few|TRBV30|-
CAWSEQGYGYTF
TGTGCCTGGAGTGAGCAAGGCTATGGCTACACCTTC
>TRBJ2-3|-|TRBV5-1|-
CASSFIGGADTQYF
TGCGCCAGCAGCTTTATCGGGGGAGCAGATACGCAGTATTTT
>TRBJ2-1|-|TRBV25-1|-
CASSEAPYNEQFF
TGTGCCAGCAGTGAAGCTCCCTACAATGAGCAGTTCTTC
>TRBJ2-6|-|TRBV18|-
CASSPGTDNVLTF
TGTGCCAGCTCACCTGGGACGGACAACGTCCTGACTTTC
>TRBJ2-3|-|TRBV7-2|TRBD2
CASSLGPGGTDTQYF
TGTGCCAGCAGCTTAGGGCCGGGAGGTACAGATACGCAGTATTTT
>TRBJ2-1|-|TRBV29-1|TRBD1
CSVGDRGDNEQFF
TGCAGCGTTGGGGACAGGGGGGACAATGAGCAGTTCTTC
>TRBJ2-7|few|TRBV29-1|-
CSVDAIGRTGSFYEQYF
TGCAGCGTTGACGCTATCGGGAGGACAGGGAGTTTCTACGAGCAGTACTTC
>TRBJ1-1|few|TRBV4-3|-
CASSQDRGISGTEAFF
TGCGCCAGCAGCCAAGACCGAGGCATATCGGGCACTGAAGCTTTCTTT